Each of the 3 T cell receptor beta chains below was sequenced from the same sample in a study of tissue T cells after allogeneic stem cell transplantation. Time point specified: mouse harvest day 7 after allogeneic transplant. Each mouse received 10^7 T-cell-depleted marrow cells plus 10^6 splenic CD5+ T cells by tail vein. TCRdb keeps only in-frame clones here, not all; method: immunoSEQ multiplex PCR. The profile shows roughly 5,300 clones, around 52% of them singletons. Specimen: gut tissue. These receptors were obtained from a female BALB/c mouse given C57BL/6 T cells with graft-versus-host disease after an allogeneic hematopoietic cell transplant.

A remark on this clone: Gene names denote mouse genes. From the germline J gene comes the end of the CDR3, since the read stops 1 residue before it. This chain uses TRBV19 with TRBJ2-7; 11 nucleotides agree with TRBD2. The CDR3 is 15 residues long. After removal of 4 bases from V and 2 bases from J, the junction contained 5 bases not matched to a gene. Germline V lookup: CDR1 FNHDT, CDR2 SITEND (reference sequence). Incomplete CDR3 DNA: TGTGCCAGCAGTCACGGACTGGGGGGTCCCTATGAACAGTAC. This codes for CASSHGLGGPYEQY. The complete CDR3 reads CASSHGLGGPYEQYF.

This clone was seen once. Gene names refer to mouse genes. This CDR3 reads CASSFTGSAETLYF. The covered CDR3 bases are TGTGCAAGCAGCTTCACTGGTAGTGCAGAAACGCTGTAT. The chain couples TRBV16 to TRBJ2-3; D might be TRBD2 (5 bases). With the read ending 1 residue before the CDR3 end, the germline J gene is used to fill in that end. The V gene lost 3 bases and the J gene lost 0 bases, with 7 bases spanning the gap. The CDR3 runs 14 residues. CDR1 and CDR2 (germline): SGHSA, FRNQAP.

Concerning this clone: Mouse gene names apply. With the read ending 1 residue before the CDR3 end, the germline J gene is used to fill in that end. The chain has TRBV29 and TRBJ2-5, with TRBD2 matching over 7 bases. Germline V gives CDR1 MSHET, CDR2 SYDVDS. Losses at the gene ends were 3 bases for V and 10 bases for J; bases not matched to a gene: 4. This CDR3 is built from 12 residues. The CDR3 reads CASSLRTGPQYF. The sequenced part of the CDR3 DNA is TGTGCTAGCAGTTTGAGGACTGGTCCCCAGTAC.